This T cell receptor (beta chain) was recovered during a study of regulatory and conventional T cells in RAG deficiency. The study's findings and limits: In Omenn syndrome, Treg and Tconv repertoires overlapped >85%. Shannon entropy was markedly lower and Simpson indices higher in RAG-deficient patients than control T-cell subsets.

The CDR3 is made up of 13 amino acids. Germline-derived CDR1 and CDR2 are MNHNS and SASEGT. After removal of 10 bases from V and 6 bases from J, the junction contained 9 bases not matched to a gene. Notes on this clone: Its cognate antigen is unknown.

Generated by immunoSEQ multiplex PCR, the TCRdb table keeps only in-frame clones and is missing some. The sample yields 25,000 to 35,000 clones, 70% to 90% seen once. These data also featured in a second study, about regulatory T cells. As reported in that work: Primers: 52 TRBV forward and 13 TRBJ reverse. Patient repertoires had restricted TRB V-J pairs and skewed V and J usage, most in Tregs.

The V and J genes are TRBV6-1 and TRBJ2-3, with 8 bases fitting TRBD1. This clonotype was sampled from a human donor in good health. Sample: CD8+ T cells sorted from blood. CDR3 nucleotides: TGTGCCACACGGGACAGGTTTATTGATACGCAGTATTTT. Encoded protein: CATRDRFIDTQYF.